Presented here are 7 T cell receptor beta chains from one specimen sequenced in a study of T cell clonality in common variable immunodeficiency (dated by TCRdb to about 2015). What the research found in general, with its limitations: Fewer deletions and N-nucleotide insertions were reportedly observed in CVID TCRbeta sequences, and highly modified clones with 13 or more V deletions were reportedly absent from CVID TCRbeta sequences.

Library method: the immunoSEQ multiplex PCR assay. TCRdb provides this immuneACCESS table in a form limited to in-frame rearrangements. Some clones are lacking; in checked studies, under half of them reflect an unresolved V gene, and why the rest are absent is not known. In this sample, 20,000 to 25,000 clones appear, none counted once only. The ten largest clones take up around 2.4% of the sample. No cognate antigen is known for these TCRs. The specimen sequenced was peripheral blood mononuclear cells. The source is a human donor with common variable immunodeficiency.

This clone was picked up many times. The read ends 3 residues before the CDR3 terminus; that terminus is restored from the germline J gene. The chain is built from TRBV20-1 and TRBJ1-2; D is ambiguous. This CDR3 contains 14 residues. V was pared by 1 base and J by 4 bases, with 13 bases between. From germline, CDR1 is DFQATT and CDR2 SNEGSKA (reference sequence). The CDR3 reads CSARVPAASYGYTF. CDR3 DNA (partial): TGCAGTGCTAGAGTCCCGGCAGCGTCCTATGGC.

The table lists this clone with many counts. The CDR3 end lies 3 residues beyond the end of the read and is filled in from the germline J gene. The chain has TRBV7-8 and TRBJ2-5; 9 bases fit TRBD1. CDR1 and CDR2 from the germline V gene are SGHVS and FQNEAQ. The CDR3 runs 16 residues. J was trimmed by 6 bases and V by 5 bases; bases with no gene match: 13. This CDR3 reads CASSPTRDRVRQTQYF. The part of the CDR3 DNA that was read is TGTGCCAGCAGCCCGACCCGGGACAGGGTCCGGCAGACC.

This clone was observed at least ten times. The DNA read from the CDR3 is TGTGCCAGCAGCCCGGTCCGGAGCAATCAGCCC. It specifies CASSPVRSNQP. The entire CDR3 sequence reads CASSPVRSNQPQHF. This rearrangement joins TRBV7-2 to TRBJ1-5; no reliable D call. The read gets to within 3 residues of the CDR3 end, and the germline J gene fills in the rest. Germline V CDR1 and CDR2: SGHTA, FQGNSA. This CDR3 is 14 amino acids long. The germline V and J ends were trimmed by 5 bases and 1 base, with 9 bases remaining between them.

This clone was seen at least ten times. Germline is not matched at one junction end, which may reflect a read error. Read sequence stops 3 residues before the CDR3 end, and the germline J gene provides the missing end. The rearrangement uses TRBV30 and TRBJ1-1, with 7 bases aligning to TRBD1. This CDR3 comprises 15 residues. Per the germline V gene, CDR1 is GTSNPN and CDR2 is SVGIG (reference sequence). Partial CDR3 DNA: TGTGCCTCTTACAGGGGAAGATCGGTGAATACTGAA. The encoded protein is CASYRGRSVNTE. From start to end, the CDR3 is CASYRGRSVNTEAFF.

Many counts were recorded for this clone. CDR3 bases read: TGTGCCAGCAGTGAGACAGGGTACTACGAG. Its translation: CASSETGYYE. The entire CDR3 protein reads CASSETGYYEQYF. The chain uses TRBV6-1 and TRBJ2-7; 7 nucleotides agree with TRBD1. The read halts 3 residues ahead of the CDR3 end, with the missing end drawn from the germline J gene. CDR1 and CDR2 from the germline V gene are MNHNS and SASEGT. Losses at the gene ends were 3 bases for V and 3 bases for J; bases not matched to a gene: 2. The CDR3 consists of 13 residues.

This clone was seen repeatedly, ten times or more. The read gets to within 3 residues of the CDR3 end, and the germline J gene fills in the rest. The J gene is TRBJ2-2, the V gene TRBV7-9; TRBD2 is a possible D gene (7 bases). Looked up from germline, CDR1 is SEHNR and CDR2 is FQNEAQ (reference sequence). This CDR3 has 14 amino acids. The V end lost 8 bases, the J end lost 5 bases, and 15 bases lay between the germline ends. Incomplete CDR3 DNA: TGTGCCAGCCCCCGCGGGGGCCCTACCGGGGAG. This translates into CASPRGGPTGE. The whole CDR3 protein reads CASPRGGPTGELFF.

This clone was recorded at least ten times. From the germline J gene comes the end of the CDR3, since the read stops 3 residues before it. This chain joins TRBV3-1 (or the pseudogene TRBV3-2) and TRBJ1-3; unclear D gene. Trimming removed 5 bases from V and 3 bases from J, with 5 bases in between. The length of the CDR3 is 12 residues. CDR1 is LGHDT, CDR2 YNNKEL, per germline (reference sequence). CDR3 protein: CASSSGGNTIYF. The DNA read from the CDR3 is TGTGCCAGCAGCTCCGGTGGAAACACC.